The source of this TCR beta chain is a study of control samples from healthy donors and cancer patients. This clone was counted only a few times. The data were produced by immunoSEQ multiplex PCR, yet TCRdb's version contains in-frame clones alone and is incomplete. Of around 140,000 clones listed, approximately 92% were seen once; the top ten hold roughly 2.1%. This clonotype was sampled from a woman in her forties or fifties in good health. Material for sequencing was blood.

In nucleotides, the CDR3 is TGTGCCAGCATAAGGAGCCCTAGCAATCAGCCCCAGCATTTT. Residues: CASIRSPSNQPQHF. The V and J genes are TRBV6-5 and TRBJ1-5, with unresolved D. The length of the CDR3 is 14 residues. Germline CDR1 is MNHEY and CDR2 is SVGAGI. The V and J ends lost 7 bases and 0 bases respectively, with 10 bases between them.